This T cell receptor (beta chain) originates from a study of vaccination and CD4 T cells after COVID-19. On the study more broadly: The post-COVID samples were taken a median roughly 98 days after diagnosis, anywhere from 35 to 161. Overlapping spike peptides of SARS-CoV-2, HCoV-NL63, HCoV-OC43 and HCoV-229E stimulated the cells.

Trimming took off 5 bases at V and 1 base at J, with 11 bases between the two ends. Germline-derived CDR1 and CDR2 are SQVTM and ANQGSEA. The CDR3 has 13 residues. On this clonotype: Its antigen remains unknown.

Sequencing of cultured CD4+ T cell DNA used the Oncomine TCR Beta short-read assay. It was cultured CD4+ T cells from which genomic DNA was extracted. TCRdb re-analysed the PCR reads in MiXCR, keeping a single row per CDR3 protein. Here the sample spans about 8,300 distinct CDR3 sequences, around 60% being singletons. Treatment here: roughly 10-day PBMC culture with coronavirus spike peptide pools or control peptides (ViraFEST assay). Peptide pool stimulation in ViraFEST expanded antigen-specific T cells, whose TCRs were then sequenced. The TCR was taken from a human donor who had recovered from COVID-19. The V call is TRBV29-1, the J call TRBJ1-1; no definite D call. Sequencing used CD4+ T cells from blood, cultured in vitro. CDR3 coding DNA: TGCAGCGTTCCCGAAAAGGGGAACACTGAAGCTTTCTTT. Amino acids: CSVPEKGNTEAFF.